This T cell receptor (beta chain) is drawn from a study of PD-1 blockade in classical Hodgkin lymphoma. Documented time point: cycle 4 day 1 (C4D1), after five to seven weeks of nivolumab. Each patient relapsed following autologous stem cell transplantation, and prior brentuximab vedotin exposure differed. Using immunoSEQ multiplex PCR, the repertoire was profiled, and TCRdb retains in-frame clones only, with some absent. The sample lists tens of thousands of clones, over 65% occurring once. Germline assignment: CDR1 MNHEY and CDR2 SVGAGI. The CDR3 extends over 16 amino acids. Losses at the gene ends were 2 bases for V and 3 bases for J; bases not matched to a gene: 8.

The sample in question was peripheral blood mononuclear cells (PBMCs), obtained before the fourth cycle of nivolumab. The clonotype comes from a human donor with classical Hodgkin lymphoma. The chain employs TRBV6-5 and TRBJ2-7, with 9 bases fitting TRBD1. The CDR3 bases are TGTGCCAGCAGTTACCGGACAGGGGCTGTGATCTACGAGCAGTACTTC. Its translation is CASSYRTGAVIYEQYF.